The present TCR beta chain was sequenced within a study of response to subunit inactivated influenza vaccine. General study findings and limits: New T cells are recruited in small numbers by each seasonal influenza vaccination, according to the authors' suggestion.

TCRdb redid the calling of the RT-PCR reads with MiXCR, one entry per CDR3 protein. Of about 170,000 distinct CDR3 sequences in the sample, 12% were seen once. Regarding this clonotype: Its antigen is currently unknown.

These same records also appear under a second study, on T cells expressing NK-cell markers. That paper notes: For TCR beta, cDNA was produced by 5'RACE template switching with UMIs. The TCR beta repertoires originated in sorted CD3+CD56+NKG2C+, CD3+CD56+NKG2C- and CD3+CD56-NKG2C+ T cells. An anti-gamma-delta TCR antibody confined sorting to alpha-beta TCR T cells across several of the experiments.

The receptor's source is a man aged 50-60 years who received an inactivated influenza vaccine. The sample in question was CD8+ T cells sorted from PBMCs, obtained 11 to 12 days after vaccination.

CDR3 nucleotides: TGTGCCAGCAGCCGGGCGAGACGGAGGAACACTGAAGCTTTCTTT. It yields the protein CASSRARRRNTEAFF. The rearrangement links TRBV3-1 to TRBJ1-1; D uncertain. CDR1 is LGHDT and CDR2 is YNNKEL in the germline V gene (reference sequence). The CDR3 has 15 residues. V lost 4 bases, J lost 1 base, and 13 bases lay in between.